The 32 T cell receptor beta chains reported below all come from one sample, sequenced in a study of blood T cell repertoires in COVID-19. Clones were sequenced by immunoSEQ multiplex PCR, and TCRdb holds only the in-frame ones, with some missing. The sample includes about 140,000 clones, 88% of them seen just once. The sequenced sample was peripheral blood. The receptors originated from a man aged 65 to 79 with acute or convalescent COVID-19.

The chain links TRBV30 to TRBJ1-1; TRBD1 matches at 10 bases. The CDR3 runs to 15 residues. Germline loops: CDR1 GTSNPN, CDR2 SVGIG (reference sequence). V lost 2 bases and J lost 4; bases outside the gene matches: 7. The CDR3: CAWSPRDRGGTEAFF. The DNA of the CDR3 is TGTGCCTGGAGTCCCCGGGACAGGGGAGGCACTGAAGCTTTCTTT. Combining the CDR3 with reference TRBV30 and TRBJ1-1 gives the whole variable domain SQTIHQWPATLVQPVGSPLSLECTVEGTSNPNLYWYRQAAGRGLQLLFYSVGIGQISSEVPQNLSASRPQDRQFILSSKKLLLSDSGFYLCAWSPRDRGGTEAFFGQGTRLTVV.

This clone has a single count. This sample also contains other DNA sequences that code for the same CDR3. The chain links TRBV7-2 to TRBJ1-5; 9 nucleotides align to TRBD1. The V gene end was trimmed by 4 bases and the J gene end by 3 bases; junction bases not matched to a gene: 4. The CDR3 sequence is 15 residues long. Germline V CDR1 and CDR2: SGHTA, FQGNSA. The CDR3: CASSSRTGVNQPQHF. As DNA, the CDR3 is TGTGCCAGCAGCTCCCGGACAGGGGTCAATCAGCCCCAGCATTTT.

In DNA form, the CDR3 reads TGTGCCAGCTCCCTTGGGGGGAATCGGGCCTACGAGCAGTACTTC. Translation: CASSLGGNRAYEQYF. The chain couples TRBV27 to TRBJ2-7; possibly TRBD2 for D (6 bases). Per germline, CDR1 MNHEY and CDR2 SMNVEV (reference sequence). CDR3 length: 15 residues. Trimming took off 8 bases at V and 2 bases at J, with 19 bases between the two ends.

This chain joins TRBV29-1 and TRBJ1-2; 7 bases line up with TRBD1. Germline V lookup: CDR1 SQVTM, CDR2 ANQGSEA. The CDR3 is 13 amino acids. The V segment lost 7 bases and the J segment 4 bases; nucleotides outside the gene matches: 9. The CDR3 DNA follows: TGCAGCGGGGGACAGCAGGGTAGCTATGGCTACACCTTC. Translation: CSGGQQGSYGYTF.

The V gene is TRBV6-1, the J gene TRBJ1-1; weak D call: TRBD1 (5 bases). CDR1 and CDR2 (germline): MNHNS, SASEGT. V was pared by 3 bases and J by 10 bases, with 9 bases between. The CDR3 runs to 11 residues. The CDR3 coding sequence is TGTGCCAGCAGTGACAGGGTCGGAGCTTTCTTT. It translates to CASSDRVGAFF.

CDR3 nucleotides: TGCGCCAGCAGCCCCTGGGGCGGGAGCTCTGGAAACACCATATATTTT. It is translated as CASSPWGGSSGNTIYF. The chain uses TRBV4-1 and TRBJ1-3; the D gene is possibly TRBD1 (5 bases). Germline V lookup: CDR1 MGHRA, CDR2 YSYEKL. V lost 4 bases to trimming and J lost 0 bases, with 13 bases between them. The CDR3 consists of 16 residues.

The rearrangement uses TRBV27 and TRBJ2-7; D is perhaps TRBD1 (6 bases). V was shortened by 5 bases and J by 6 bases, with 17 bases between the two germline ends. From germline, CDR1 is MNHEY and CDR2 SMNVEV (reference sequence). The CDR3 is 14 residues long. CDR3 sequence (DNA): TGTGCCAGCAGTCAGTCATTCCTGACAGGCGAGCAGTACTTC. It codes for CASSQSFLTGEQYF.

This chain uses TRBV18 with TRBJ2-4, with a possible D match to TRBD2 (5 bases). The CDR3 has 14 amino acids. V gave up 3 bases and J gave up 7 bases, with 13 bases separating them. From germline, CDR1 is KGHSH and CDR2 LQKENI. CDR3 loop: CASSPGVSRNIQYF. The CDR3 DNA sequence: TGTGCCAGCTCACCCGGGGTTTCCAGGAACATTCAGTACTTC.

The chain joins TRBV4-1 to TRBJ2-1, with D possibly matching TRBD1 (5 bases). This CDR3 spans 16 amino acids. From germline, CDR1 is MGHRA and CDR2 YSYEKL. Trimming stripped 1 base from V and 1 base from J, with 11 bases between. CDR3 region: CASSQGQGGSYNEQFF. DNA of the CDR3: TGCGCCAGCAGCCAAGGTCAGGGTGGTTCCTACAATGAGCAGTTCTTC.

V is TRBV6-5 and J is TRBJ1-1; a weak D match, TRBD1 (5 bases). The V end lost 7 bases, the J end lost 1 base, and 13 bases lay between the germline ends. The CDR3 extends over 14 amino acids. Germline assignment: CDR1 MNHEY and CDR2 SVGAGI. The CDR3 region has the DNA TGTGCCAGCACTAATGGACACCCGAACACTGAAGCTTTCTTT. This encodes CASTNGHPNTEAFF.

This clone has only one observation. The chain links TRBV21-1 to TRBJ1-4. TRBV21-1 is a documented pseudogene. The CDR3 runs to 11 residues. CDR3 residues: CASSKMGRLFF. CDR3 nucleotides: TGTGCCAGCAGCAAAATGGGGAGGCTGTTTTTT.

This chain links TRBV6-5 with TRBJ2-4; TRBD1 agrees at 11 bases. From germline, CDR1 is MNHEY and CDR2 SVGAGI. V gave up 6 bases and J gave up 7 bases; unmatched junction bases: 8. This CDR3 has 15 residues. CDR3 sequence (DNA): TGTGCCAGCAGGGTTGGTGGGACAGGGGGGAACATTCAGTACTTC. This translates into CASRVGGTGGNIQYF.

This clone was seen a few times. This chain joins TRBV3-1 (or the pseudogene TRBV3-2) and TRBJ2-2, with unresolved D. CDR1 and CDR2 from the germline V gene are LGHDT and YNNKEL (reference sequence). This CDR3 spans 13 amino acids. The germline V and J ends were trimmed by 1 base and 6 bases, with 6 bases remaining between them. CDR3 nucleotides: TGTGCCAGCAGCCAAGCAGGATCCGGGGAGCTGTTTTTT. It codes for CASSQAGSGELFF.

This clone was observed a handful of times. The CDR3 DNA reads as TGTGCCAGCAGTGAAGGACTAGCAGAATACAATGAGCAGTTCTTC. Translation: CASSEGLAEYNEQFF. The genes are TRBV6-4 and TRBJ2-1; 8 nucleotides line up with TRBD2. This CDR3 has 15 amino acids. The junction had 5 bases not matched to a gene; V was cut back by 3 bases and J by 4 bases. The V gene's germline CDR1 is MRHNA and CDR2 SNTAGT.

The J gene is TRBJ1-5, the V gene TRBV2; 10 bases match TRBD1. Germline loops: CDR1 SNHLY, CDR2 FYNNEI. This CDR3 spans 16 amino acids. With V trimmed by 4 bases and J by 6 bases, 9 bases remained unmatched. The CDR3 nucleotides are TGTGCCAGCAGTGCAGGGGACAGGGGAGGTAGTCAGCCCCAGCATTTT. It translates to CASSAGDRGGSQPQHF.

The chain is built from TRBV18 and TRBJ1-5, with D unresolved. Germline lookup yields CDR1 KGHSH and CDR2 LQKENI. The CDR3 totals 16 residues. V was clipped by 3 bases and J by 0 bases, with 12 bases between them. CDR3: CASSPQLQNSNQPQHF. CDR3 nucleotide sequence: TGTGCCAGCTCACCCCAGTTACAAAATAGCAATCAGCCCCAGCATTTT.

This chain joins TRBV5-6 and TRBJ1-5; no clear D. This CDR3 comprises 14 residues. V shed 0 bases and J shed 8 bases, with 12 bases lying between them. Germline V gene sequence: CDR1 SGHDT, CDR2 YYEEEE. CDR3: CASSLGGVVEPQHF. CDR3 nucleotide sequence: TGTGCCAGCAGCTTGGGCGGCGTGGTAGAGCCCCAGCATTTT.

There are a few counts of this clone. The V call is TRBV5-1, the J call TRBJ2-7; TRBD1 aligns across 10 bases. With 1 base clipped from V and 2 bases from J, the junction kept 3 bases outside the gene matches. CDR1 and CDR2 from the germline V gene are SGHRS and YFSETQ. The CDR3 length is 15 residues. Here the CDR3 reads CASSLPGQGPYEQYF. DNA of the CDR3: TGCGCCAGCAGCTTGCCGGGACAGGGGCCCTACGAGCAGTACTTC.

This sequence joins TRBV30 and TRBJ2-3, with TRBD1 matching over 7 bases. V shed 2 bases, J shed 0 bases, and the junction held 14 bases outside the gene matches. There are 18 residues in the CDR3. Germline V gene sequence: CDR1 GTSNPN, CDR2 SVGIG (reference sequence). The CDR3 protein is CAWSLWQGVTYSTDTQYF. For the CDR3, the DNA is TGTGCCTGGAGTTTGTGGCAGGGGGTCACTTATAGCACAGATACGCAGTATTTT.

V is TRBV28 and J is TRBJ1-4; TRBD1 is a possible D gene (6 bases). There are 15 residues in the CDR3. CDR1 is MDHEN, CDR2 SYDVKM, per germline. V dropped 5 bases and J dropped 5 bases, with 15 bases sitting between them. The CDR3 here is CASSTPQGRNEKLFF. The CDR3 DNA follows: TGTGCCAGCAGTACGCCACAGGGTCGGAATGAAAAACTGTTTTTT.

This sequence joins TRBV6-1 and TRBJ1-2; possible D gene TRBD1, 5 bases. Germline V gene sequence: CDR1 MNHNS, CDR2 SASEGT. This CDR3 region has 15 residues. Trimming took 1 base from V and 4 from J, leaving 13 bases between them. The chain's CDR3 is CASSEERGSSYGYTF. The CDR3 nucleotides read TGTGCCAGCAGTGAAGAAAGGGGATCCAGCTATGGCTACACCTTC.

The chain uses TRBV3-1 (or the pseudogene TRBV3-2) and TRBJ2-1; D is possibly TRBD2 (6 bases). The V and J ends lost 0 bases and 1 base respectively, with 7 bases between them. The germline V gene encodes CDR1 LGHDT and CDR2 YNNKEL (reference sequence). This CDR3 has 15 residues. The chain's CDR3 is CASSQDRGSYNEQFF. In DNA form, the CDR3 reads TGTGCCAGCAGCCAAGATCGGGGGTCCTACAATGAGCAGTTCTTC.

The chain joins TRBV18 to TRBJ2-5; TRBD1 agrees at 10 bases. Germline V gene data show CDR1 as KGHSH and CDR2 as LQKENI. V shed 5 bases, J shed 5 bases, and the junction held 11 bases outside the gene matches. This CDR3 has 16 residues. This CDR3 is CASSSRGQGKSETQYF. For the CDR3, the DNA is TGTGCCAGCTCATCCAGGGGACAGGGGAAGTCGGAGACCCAGTACTTC.

The chain combines TRBV25-1 with TRBJ1-2, with 8 bases identical to TRBD1. CDR3 length: 15 amino acids. Germline values: CDR1 MGHDK, CDR2 SYGVNS. Trimming cost V 6 bases and J 4 bases; bases outside gene matches: 10. CDR3 sequence reads: CASSHQQGETYGYTF. CDR3 DNA: TGTGCCAGCAGCCACCAACAGGGGGAGACCTATGGCTACACCTTC.

The chain carries TRBV9 and TRBJ2-1, with 8 bases aligning to TRBD2. With 2 bases clipped from V and 8 bases from J, the junction kept 6 bases outside the gene matches. Germline CDR1 is SGDLS and CDR2 is YYNGEE. This CDR3 is 14 amino acids long. In nucleotides, the CDR3 is TGTGCCAGCAGCGTTACCGGGAGGGCCTATGAGCAGTTCTTC. Translated: CASSVTGRAYEQFF. Supplemented by reference TRBV9 and TRBJ2-1, the full variable domain reads DSGVTQTPKHLITATGQRVTLRCSPRSGDLSVYWYQQSLDQGLQFLIQYYNGEERAKGNILERFSAQQFPDLHSELNLSSLELGDSALYFCASSVTGRAYEQFFGPGTRLTVL.

The CDR3 nucleotides are TGTGCCAGCAGTCCCATGGGGGCTACTGGCAAAAACATTCAGTACTTC. It is translated as CASSPMGATGKNIQYF. The chain joins TRBV28 to TRBJ2-4, with D perhaps matching TRBD1 (6 bases). V was pared by 5 bases and J by 3 bases, with 17 bases between. Germline V gives CDR1 MDHEN, CDR2 SYDVKM. The CDR3 is made up of 16 amino acids.

The CDR3 DNA sequence: TGCGCCAGCAGTACGGGACAGGGAGGGGAGACCCAGTACTTC. Protein: CASSTGQGGETQYF. V is TRBV10-2 and J is TRBJ2-5; 9 nucleotides agree with TRBD1. With V trimmed by 5 bases and J by 5 bases, 6 bases remained unmatched. CDR1 is WSHSY and CDR2 is SAAADI in the germline V gene. The CDR3 runs to 14 residues.

J is TRBJ1-1 and V is TRBV6-5, with TRBD1 as a possible D gene (6 bases). With 5 bases removed from V and 0 bases from J, the gap between germline ends came to 13 bases. Germline V lookup: CDR1 MNHEY, CDR2 SVGAGI. This CDR3 comprises 15 residues. The CDR3: CASSPQGTMNTEAFF. CDR3 sequence (DNA): TGTGCCAGCAGTCCCCAGGGGACCATGAACACTGAAGCTTTCTTT.

The chain is built from TRBV15 and TRBJ1-6; TRBD1 agrees at 8 bases. In germline, CDR1 is LNHNV, CDR2 YYDKDF (reference sequence). The CDR3 runs to 17 residues. The V segment lost 5 bases and the J segment 8 bases; nucleotides outside the gene matches: 14. CDR3 bases: TGTGCCACCAGCCTATCGATACCAGGGGGCAGGTATTCACCCCTCCACTTT. It encodes CATSLSIPGGRYSPLHF.

The chain recombines TRBV2 with TRBJ1-5; a weak D match, TRBD1 (6 bases). V lost 3 bases and J lost 7, with 13 bases in between. There are 14 residues in the CDR3. Looked up from germline, CDR1 is SNHLY and CDR2 is FYNNEI. The CDR3 is CASSEDRGRQPQHF. CDR3 sequence (DNA): TGTGCCAGCAGTGAGGACAGAGGTAGACAGCCCCAGCATTTT.

The rearrangement links TRBV5-1 to TRBJ1-5; D remains unclear. V lost 0 bases, J lost 4 bases, and 14 bases lay in between. This CDR3 region has 16 residues. CDR1 is SGHRS, CDR2 YFSETQ, per germline. This CDR3 is CASSLVPGGPNQPQHF. DNA of the CDR3: TGCGCCAGCAGCTTGGTCCCGGGAGGCCCTAATCAGCCCCAGCATTTT.

This clone appeared once. This CDR3 reads CASSYSFEARAQYF. CDR3 coding DNA: TGTGCCAGCAGTTACTCGTTCGAGGCTCGGGCCCAGTACTTC. The chain carries TRBV6-5 and TRBJ2-5, with D unresolved. The CDR3 covers 14 residues. The germline V gene encodes CDR1 MNHEY and CDR2 SVGAGI. Trimming left V 0 bases short and J 9 bases short, with 14 bases between.